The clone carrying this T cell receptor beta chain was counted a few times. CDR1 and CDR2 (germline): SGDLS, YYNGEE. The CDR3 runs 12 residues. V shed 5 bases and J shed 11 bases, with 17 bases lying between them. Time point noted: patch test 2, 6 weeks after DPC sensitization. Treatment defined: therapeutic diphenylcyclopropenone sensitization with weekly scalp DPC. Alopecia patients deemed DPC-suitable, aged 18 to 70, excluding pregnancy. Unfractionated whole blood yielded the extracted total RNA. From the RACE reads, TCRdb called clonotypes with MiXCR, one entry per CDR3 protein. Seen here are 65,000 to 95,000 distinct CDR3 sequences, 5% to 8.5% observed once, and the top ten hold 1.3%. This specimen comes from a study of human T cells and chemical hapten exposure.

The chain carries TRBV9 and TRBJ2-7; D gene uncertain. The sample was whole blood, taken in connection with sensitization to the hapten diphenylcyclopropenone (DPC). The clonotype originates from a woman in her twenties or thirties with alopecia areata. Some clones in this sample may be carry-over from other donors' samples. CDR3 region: CASSPPGIWKYF. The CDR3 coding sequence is TGTGCCAGCAGTCCTCCGGGTATCTGGAAGTACTTC.